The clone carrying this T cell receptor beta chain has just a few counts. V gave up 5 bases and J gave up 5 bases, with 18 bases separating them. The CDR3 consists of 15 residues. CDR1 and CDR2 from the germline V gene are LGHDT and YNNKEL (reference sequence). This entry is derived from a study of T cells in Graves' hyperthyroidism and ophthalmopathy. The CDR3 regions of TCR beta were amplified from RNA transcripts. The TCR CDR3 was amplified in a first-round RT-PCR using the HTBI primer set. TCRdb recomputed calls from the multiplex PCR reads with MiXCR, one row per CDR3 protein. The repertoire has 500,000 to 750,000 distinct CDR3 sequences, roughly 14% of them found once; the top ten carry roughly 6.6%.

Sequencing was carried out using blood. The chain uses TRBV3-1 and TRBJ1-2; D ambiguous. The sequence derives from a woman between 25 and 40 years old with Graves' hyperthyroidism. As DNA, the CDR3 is TGTGCCAGCAGCACCCGGGAACGGCTGTTTTATGGCTACACCTTC. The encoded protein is CASSTRERLFYGYTF.